One and the same sample provided the 25 T cell receptor beta chains below, sequenced in a study of T-cell reconstitution after alpha-beta-depleted transplantation in children. As it was prepared, the TCRbeta library received unique molecular identifiers. TCRdb independently ran MiXCR on the PCR reads; one entry per CDR3 protein. The sample records about 200,000 distinct CDR3 sequences, 6.3% being singletons. The sequences come from PBMCs, collected before TCRalphabeta/CD19-depleted stem cell transplant. All receptors come from a girl under three years old with combined immunodeficiency, due to receive a stem cell transplant.

This clonotype was seen ten or more times. The chain links TRBV27 to TRBJ2-1; D remains unclear. The length of the CDR3 is 16 residues. Trimming removed 7 bases from V and 4 bases from J, with 20 bases in between. Germline CDR1 reads MNHEY; CDR2 reads SMNVEV (reference sequence). CDR3 sequence (DNA): TGTGCCAGCAACCCAGCATGGCCTCCGCTTTACAATGAGCAGTTCTTC. It yields the protein CASNPAWPPLYNEQFF.

The V call is TRBV7-2, the J call TRBJ2-1; possible D gene TRBD1, 6 bases. Trimming removed 1 base from V and 6 bases from J, with 10 bases in between. Looked up from germline, CDR1 is SGHTA and CDR2 is FQGNSA. This CDR3 has 14 amino acids. CDR3 in DNA: TGTGCCAGCAGCTTAGTCTACAGGGCCAATGAGCAGTTCTTC. As protein: CASSLVYRANEQFF. Variable domain in full (rest from reference TRBV7-2 and TRBJ2-1): GAGVSQSPSNKVTEKGKDVELRCDPISGHTALYWYRQSLGQGLEFLIYFQGNSAPDKSGLPSDRFSAERTGGSVSTLTIQRTQQEDSAVYLCASSLVYRANEQFFGPGTRLTVL.

In its sample, this clonotype was seen once. This chain links TRBV4-1 with TRBJ2-3, with D perhaps matching TRBD1 (5 bases). Trimming removed 0 bases from V and 4 bases from J, with 23 bases in between. The germline V gene encodes CDR1 MGHRA and CDR2 YSYEKL. The CDR3 covers 19 residues. The CDR3 loop reads CASSQEVHRSAGNADTQYF. In DNA, the CDR3 is TGCGCCAGCAGCCAAGAGGTGCACCGTTCGGCAGGGAATGCAGATACGCAGTATTTT.

V is TRBV7-2 and J is TRBJ2-5, with 7 bases that match TRBD2. The CDR3 contains 14 residues. Germline CDR1 and CDR2: SGHTA and FQGNSA. V dropped 5 bases and J dropped 2; count of bases not matched to a gene: 5. CDR3 nucleotide sequence: TGTGCCAGCAGCCCGTCCGGGGGGCAAGAGACCCAGTACTTC. Its protein product is CASSPSGGQETQYF.

This clonotype was picked up many times. V is TRBV15 and J is TRBJ2-4, with 7 bases lining up with TRBD1. The J segment lost 6 bases and the V segment lost 5 bases, leaving 7 bases of the junction unmatched. Germline-derived CDR1 and CDR2 are LNHNV and YYDKDF (reference sequence). The CDR3 has 14 amino acids. The CDR3 nucleotides are TGTGCCACCAGCTTTAGGGACAGCTTAAACATTCAGTACTTC. Amino acid sequence: CATSFRDSLNIQYF.

This clonotype came up many times. V and J are TRBV2 and TRBJ2-7; weak D call: TRBD1 (6 bases). Germline V gene sequence: CDR1 SNHLY, CDR2 FYNNEI. The V end was cut by 8 bases, the J end by 2 bases, with 19 bases between. The CDR3 has 15 residues. DNA of the CDR3: TGTGCCAGCGATACCGGGACACTACTGACCTACGAGCAGTACTTC. Amino acid sequence: CASDTGTLLTYEQYF.

V and J are TRBV7-2 and TRBJ1-6; no definite D call. The CDR3 totals 15 residues. Germline V gene sequence: CDR1 SGHTA, CDR2 FQGNSA. Trimming left V 4 bases short and J 6 bases short, with 13 bases between. Here the CDR3 DNA reads TGTGCCAGCAGCTCCCCAAGGACTTCTAATTCACCCCTCCACTTT. It is translated as CASSSPRTSNSPLHF.

The table lists this clonotype with many counts. Here the CDR3 reads CASRPRLMGAEEKLFF. The CDR3 DNA follows: TGCGCCAGCAGACCCAGGCTTATGGGGGCCGAAGAAAAACTGTTTTTT. V gene TRBV4-1 combines with J gene TRBJ1-4, with a possible D match to TRBD1 (6 bases). The CDR3 extends over 16 amino acids. CDR1 MGHRA and CDR2 YSYEKL come from the germline V gene. Trimming took 6 bases from V and 8 from J, leaving 22 bases between them.

This clonotype was recorded at least ten times. The chain is built from TRBV12-3 or TRBV12-4 and TRBJ2-7, with TRBD1 matching over 7 bases. CDR3 length: 15 amino acids. V gave up 3 bases and J gave up 4 bases; unmatched junction bases: 9. The CDR3 coding sequence is TGTGCCAGCAGTTTCGCTCGACAGGGACAATACGAGCAGTACTTC. Translated, it gives CASSFARQGQYEQYF.

This clonotype has at least ten counts. The chain carries TRBV12-3 or TRBV12-4 and TRBJ2-1; TRBD2 matches 12 bases. The junction had 5 bases not matched to a gene; V was cut back by 4 bases and J by 7 bases. CDR3 length: 15 residues. The CDR3 loop reads CASSSLAGGPNEQFF. DNA of the CDR3: TGTGCCAGCAGTTCTCTAGCGGGAGGGCCAAATGAGCAGTTCTTC.

This clonotype appeared many times. CDR3: CSVLGLVRADTQYF. The CDR3 DNA is TGCAGCGTTCTCGGACTAGTAAGGGCAGATACGCAGTATTTT. The chain uses TRBV29-1 and TRBJ2-3; 7 nucleotides line up with TRBD2. J lost 4 bases, V lost 5 bases, and 9 bases had no gene match. Germline V gene data show CDR1 as SQVTM and CDR2 as ANQGSEA. This CDR3 contains 14 residues.

A few counts support this clonotype. The chain joins TRBV29-1 to TRBJ2-3; tentative D call: TRBD1 (6 bases). This CDR3 is 15 amino acids long. Trimming took off 6 bases at V and 2 bases at J, with 18 bases between the two ends. CDR1 and CDR2 from the germline V gene are SQVTM and ANQGSEA. CDR3 protein: CSVKPRDIVTDTQYF. The CDR3 DNA reads TGCAGCGTAAAACCCCGGGACATCGTCACAGATACGCAGTATTTT.

This clonotype was detected ten times or more. This CDR3 is CASSQGRGPSYEQYF. CDR3 sequence (DNA): TGTGCCAGCAGCCAAGGTCGGGGTCCCTCCTACGAGCAGTACTTC. V is TRBV3-1 and J is TRBJ2-7; D possibly corresponds to TRBD2 (5 bases). Per germline, CDR1 LGHDT and CDR2 YNNKEL (reference sequence). The length of the CDR3 is 15 residues. Trimming took 1 base from V and 0 from J, leaving 10 bases between them.

This clonotype was picked up many times. The chain links TRBV28 to TRBJ1-2; D unresolved. The V and J ends lost 8 bases and 8 bases respectively, with 21 bases between them. The CDR3 contains 14 residues. Looked up from germline, CDR1 is MDHEN and CDR2 is SYDVKM. The CDR3 sequence: CASAPNPLPRGYTF. As DNA, the CDR3 is TGTGCCAGCGCGCCTAATCCTCTTCCGCGGGGCTACACCTTC.

There are a few counts of this clonotype. The CDR3 spells CASSLWPRGSSYNEQFF. The CDR3 DNA sequence: TGTGCCAGCAGCCTCTGGCCCCGCGGAAGCTCCTACAATGAGCAGTTCTTC. This rearrangement joins TRBV3-1 to TRBJ2-1, with unresolved D. V was trimmed by 4 bases and J by 0 bases, leaving 16 bases between them. This CDR3 comprises 17 residues. The germline CDR1 and CDR2 sequences are LGHDT and YNNKEL (reference sequence).

This clonotype was observed a few times. The J gene is TRBJ2-3, the V gene TRBV5-1; D not resolved. The germline V gene has CDR1 SGHRS and CDR2 YFSETQ. This CDR3 is built from 15 residues. V was clipped by 3 bases and J by 1 base, with 12 bases between them. The CDR3 region is CASSSDPLGTDTQYF. The CDR3 bases are TGCGCCAGCAGCTCGGACCCCCTCGGCACAGATACGCAGTATTTT. The variable domain in full, with the rest retrieved from reference TRBV5-1 and TRBJ2-3, is KAGVTQTPRYLIKTRGQQVTLSCSPISGHRSVSWYQQTPGQGLQFLFEYFSETQRNKGNFPGRFSGRQFSNSRSEMNVSTLELGDSALYLCASSSDPLGTDTQYFGPGTRLTVL.

This clonotype has ten or more counts. The CDR3 DNA is TGCGCCACCACGAAACACGAAAACAATGAGCAGTTCTTC. It codes for CATTKHENNEQFF. The V and J genes are TRBV5-1 and TRBJ2-1, with unresolved D. Per the germline V gene, CDR1 is SGHRS and CDR2 is YFSETQ. V was pared by 9 bases and J by 5 bases, with 15 bases between. This CDR3 contains 13 residues.

This clonotype was counted a few times. The CDR3 loop is CASSSFWAMDTEAFF. DNA for the CDR3: TGTGCCAGCAGCTCCTTTTGGGCCATGGACACTGAAGCTTTCTTT. This chain links TRBV7-9 with TRBJ1-1; D not certain. Trimming shortened V by 4 bases and J by 3 bases, and 15 bases separated the two germline ends. CDR3 length: 15 residues. Looked up from germline, CDR1 is SEHNR and CDR2 is FQNEAQ (reference sequence).

The CDR3 sequence is CASSPRETVRMNTEAFF. DNA for the CDR3: TGTGCCAGCTCACCACGAGAAACAGTTCGAATGAACACTGAAGCTTTCTTT. The chain joins TRBV18 to TRBJ1-1, with D uncertain. Deletions cut 1 base from V and 0 bases from J, with 15 bases between. This CDR3 has 17 amino acids. The germline CDR1 and CDR2 sequences are KGHSH and LQKENI.

This clonotype was picked up a small number of times. The genes are TRBV3-1 and TRBJ1-4, with 9 bases matching TRBD1. V lost 1 base and J lost 8; bases outside the gene matches: 11. CDR3 length: 17 residues. Germline V gene lookup returns CDR1 LGHDT and CDR2 YNNKEL (reference sequence). The CDR3 sequence: CASSQGEIQGAREKLFF. The CDR3 bases are TGTGCCAGCAGCCAAGGGGAAATACAGGGGGCGCGGGAAAAACTGTTTTTT. The full variable domain, rest sourced from reference TRBV3-1 and TRBJ1-4, is DTAVSQTPKYLVTQMGNDKSIKCEQNLGHDTMYWYKQDSKKFLKIMFSYNNKELIINETVPNRFSPKSPDKAHLNLHINSLELGDSAVYFCASSQGEIQGAREKLFFGSGTQLSVL.

There are many counts of this clonotype. The chain carries TRBV12-3 or TRBV12-4 and TRBJ2-5; 9 bases are shared with TRBD2. The CDR3 runs to 17 residues. V shed 4 bases and J 2 bases; nucleotides not matched to a gene: 11. Here the CDR3 reads CASSSSRLAVKQETQYF. The CDR3 DNA follows: TGTGCCAGCAGTTCGTCTCGACTAGCGGTCAAACAAGAGACCCAGTACTTC.

The chain uses TRBV6-2 or TRBV6-3 and TRBJ2-3, with 11 bases identical to TRBD2. CDR1 is MNHEY, CDR2 SVGEGT, per germline. There are 19 residues in the CDR3. The trim removed 7 bases at V and 0 bases at J, leaving 15 bases unmatched. The CDR3 DNA is TGTGCCAGCACCTTTTTAGCGGGGGGGCCCTTCCCTAGCACAGATACGCAGTATTTT. This translates into CASTFLAGGPFPSTDTQYF.

This clonotype was seen ten or more times. CDR3 residues: CASSLGGEDYEQYF. CDR3 in DNA: TGCGCCAGCAGCTTGGGAGGGGAGGACTACGAGCAGTACTTC. The chain has TRBV5-1 and TRBJ2-7; D perhaps matches TRBD2 (6 bases). The CDR3 consists of 14 residues. From germline, CDR1 is SGHRS and CDR2 YFSETQ. Trimming pared 0 bases from V and 3 bases from J, leaving 10 bases between.

There are many counts of this clonotype. The chain has TRBV4-3 and TRBJ2-2; D possibly matches TRBD1 or TRBD2 (5 bases each). This CDR3 spans 19 amino acids. Trimming pared 0 bases from V and 6 bases from J, leaving 23 bases between. The germline V gene has CDR1 LGHNA and CDR2 YSLEER. CDR3 sequence: CASSQDRSGLVGIAGELFF. The CDR3, as DNA: TGCGCCAGCAGCCAAGATCGCTCGGGGCTAGTGGGTATCGCCGGGGAGCTGTTTTTT.

V usage is TRBV7-9 and J usage is TRBJ2-7; D is unresolved. CDR3 length: 10 residues. Germline values: CDR1 SEHNR, CDR2 FQNEAQ (reference sequence). With 10 bases removed from V and 6 bases from J, the gap between germline ends came to 10 bases. Here the CDR3 reads CANRIGEQYF. The CDR3 DNA follows: TGTGCCAACCGTATTGGCGAGCAGTACTTC. Combining the CDR3 with reference TRBV7-9 and TRBJ2-7 gives the whole variable domain DTGVSQNPRHKITKRGQNVTFRCDPISEHNRLYWYRQTLGQGPEFLTYFQNEAQLEKSRLLSDRFSAERPKGSFSTLEIQRTEQGDSAMYLCANRIGEQYFGPGTRLTVT.